The 21 T cell receptor beta chains in this list originate from one sample, sequenced in a study of CD8 T cells in ankylosing spondylitis. One entry per CDR3 protein, called by TCRdb with MiXCR from the 5' RACE reads. Counted here are fewer than 35,000 distinct CDR3 sequences, less than 40% occurring once; the ten biggest clones make up 45% to 50%. The sequenced sample consisted of synovial fluid, either unsorted or a sorted T cell fraction (not recorded which). The receptors here all came from a male donor with ankylosing spondylitis.

This chain uses TRBV25-1 with TRBJ2-7; 7 bases line up with TRBD2. J was trimmed by 7 bases and V by 3 bases; bases with no gene match: 9. CDR3 length: 14 residues. From germline, CDR1 is MGHDK and CDR2 SYGVNS. The CDR3 loop reads CASSDSAGAGEQYV. In DNA, the CDR3 is TGTGCCAGCAGTGATTCGGCGGGAGCAGGGGAGCAGTACGTC.

This sequence joins TRBV29-1 and TRBJ2-7; 8 nucleotides line up with TRBD1. Germline V gene data show CDR1 as SQVTM and CDR2 as ANQGSEA. This CDR3 comprises 13 residues. With 4 bases clipped from V and 6 bases from J, the junction kept 8 bases outside the gene matches. The CDR3 bases are TGCAGCGTTGTGGGAGGACAGGGCGGCGAGCAGTACTTC. Its translation is CSVVGGQGGEQYF.

This clonotype was recorded many times. The gene calls are TRBV7-9 and TRBJ2-4; 8 bases are a match to TRBD2. CDR3 size: 13 residues. CDR1 is SEHNR, CDR2 FQNEAQ, per germline (reference sequence). Losses at the gene ends were 2 bases for V and 9 bases for J; bases not matched to a gene: 3. CDR3 region: CASSLSGRGIQYF. The CDR3 DNA is TGTGCCAGCAGCTTATCCGGGAGGGGCATTCAGTACTTC.

The rearrangement joins TRBV12-3 or TRBV12-4 to TRBJ1-1; D is undetermined. CDR3 length equals 14 residues. Trimming cost V 3 bases and J 3 bases, with 11 bases left between them. Here the CDR3 DNA reads TGTGCCAGCAGTTTCGGAGACGGGGACACTGAAGCTTTCTTT. It yields the protein CASSFGDGDTEAFF.

V usage is TRBV21-1 and J usage is TRBJ2-7; TRBD2, the table's D call, was not compared with the DNA. TRBV21-1 has pseudogene status. The CDR3 totals 15 residues. CDR3 loop: CASSPTSGSSYEQYV. Here the CDR3 DNA reads TGTGCCAGCAGCCCTACTAGCGGTTCATCCTACGAGCAGTACGTC.

This clonotype is a singleton in its sample. V usage is TRBV11-3 and J usage is TRBJ2-7, with D perhaps assigned TRBD1 or TRBD2 (5 bases each). Looked up from germline, CDR1 is SGHNT and CDR2 is YENEEA. CDR3 size: 15 residues. Trimming stripped 5 bases from V and 2 bases from J, with 16 bases between. For the CDR3, the DNA is TGTGCCAGCAGCCCCGGGACCCCTGGGGCCTACGAGCAGTACTTC. It codes for CASSPGTPGAYEQYF.

The rearrangement joins TRBV1 to TRBJ2-1; TRBD2, the table's D call, lacks a check against the DNA. TRBV1 is tagged as a pseudogene. This CDR3 has 21 residues. CDR3 in amino acids: CTSSQDRASGPTFPAYNEQFF. As DNA, the CDR3 is TGCACCAGCAGCCAAGATAGGGCTAGCGGTCCTACCTTTCCCGCCTACAATGAGCAGTTCTTC.

The genes are TRBV6-5 and TRBJ1-2, with 7 bases that match TRBD1. Germline CDR1 is MNHEY and CDR2 is SVGAGI. After removal of 4 bases from V and 5 bases from J, the junction contained 7 bases not matched to a gene. The CDR3 runs to 14 residues. The CDR3 DNA follows: TGTGCCAGCAGTTCTTTGGGGGACAGTTATGGCTACACCTTC. It codes for CASSSLGDSYGYTF.

This clonotype turned up a few times. The chain couples TRBV27 to TRBJ1-3, with TRBD1 matching 9 bases. V gave up 6 bases and J gave up 4 bases; unmatched junction bases: 7. There are 15 residues in the CDR3. Germline V gene sequence: CDR1 MNHEY, CDR2 SMNVEV (reference sequence). The CDR3 region is CASRTGGAPGNTIYF. The CDR3 DNA sequence: TGTGCCAGCAGAACAGGGGGCGCGCCGGGAAACACCATATATTTT.

The chain recombines TRBV10-3 with TRBJ2-7; TRBD2 agrees at 9 bases. V gave up 0 bases and J gave up 3 bases; unmatched junction bases: 3. Germline CDR1 and CDR2: ENHRY and SYGVKD. The CDR3 sequence is 15 residues long. The CDR3 DNA follows: TGTGCCATCAGTGAGTCGGATAGCGGGAGCTACGAGCAGTACGTC. Protein sequence: CAISESDSGSYEQYV.

This sequence joins TRBV28 and TRBJ2-3, with 7 bases fitting TRBD1. In germline, CDR1 is MDHEN, CDR2 SYDVKM. The CDR3 is made up of 14 amino acids. V was pared by 10 bases and J by 2 bases, with 9 bases of the junction left unmatched. Here the CDR3 DNA reads TGTGCCATAAAGGGGGCCGGGGACACAGATACGCAGTATTTT. Translating gives CAIKGAGDTDTQYF.

This sequence joins TRBV12-3 or TRBV12-4 and TRBJ2-2, with D tentatively TRBD2 (6 bases). This CDR3 spans 16 amino acids. V was shortened by 2 bases and J by 0 bases, with 10 bases between the two germline ends. This chain's CDR3 is CASSLYPSANTGELFF. CDR3 DNA: TGTGCCAGCAGTTTATATCCTAGCGCGAACACCGGGGAGCTGTTTTTT.

CDR3 in DNA: TGCAGCGTTGATGTTGCTAGCTCACTCAACACCGGGGAGCTGTTTTTT. Translating it yields CSVDVASSLNTGELFF. The rearrangement uses TRBV29-1 and TRBJ2-2, with TRBD2 as a possible D gene (5 bases). Germline CDR1 reads SQVTM; CDR2 reads ANQGSEA. The CDR3 runs 16 residues. The ends were cut back, 3 bases at V and 2 bases at J, with 16 bases in the middle.

J is TRBJ2-5 and V is TRBV15, with D possibly matching TRBD2 (5 bases). V was cut by 0 bases and J by 5 bases, with 10 bases left in between. The CDR3 sequence is 14 residues long. Per germline, CDR1 LNHNV and CDR2 YYDKDF (reference sequence). As DNA, the CDR3 is TGTGCCACCAGCAGAGAGTACGGGGTGGAGACCCAGTACTTC. Residues: CATSREYGVETQYF.

The chain links TRBV7-2 to TRBJ1-1; D unresolved. CDR1 and CDR2 (germline): SGHTA, FQGNSA. There are 14 residues in the CDR3. The ends were cut back, 5 bases at V and 0 bases at J, with 10 bases in the middle. CDR3 DNA: TGTGCCAGCAGCGCATCGGACCTGAACACTGAAGCTTTCTTT. It codes for CASSASDLNTEAFF. Full variable domain (outside the CDR3, taken from reference TRBV7-2 and TRBJ1-1): GAGVSQSPSNKVTEKGKDVELRCDPISGHTALYWYRQSLGQGLEFLIYFQGNSAPDKSGLPSDRFSAERTGGSVSTLTIQRTQQEDSAVYLCASSASDLNTEAFFGQGTRLTVV.

This clonotype was observed many times. This rearrangement joins TRBV4-2 to TRBJ1-1; 9 bases match TRBD1. In germline, CDR1 is LGHNA, CDR2 YNFKEQ. There are 16 residues in the CDR3. The J segment lost 4 bases and the V segment lost 4 bases, leaving 10 bases of the junction unmatched. The CDR3 nucleotides are TGTGCCAGCAGCCCAGACAACAGGGGGCGCGGCACTGAAGCTTTCTTT. Its protein is CASSPDNRGRGTEAFF.

This clonotype showed up just a few times. This chain connects TRBV6-4 to TRBJ2-1, with D perhaps given as TRBD1 or TRBD2 (5 bases each). Germline assignment: CDR1 MRHNA and CDR2 SNTAGT. This CDR3 region has 15 residues. Trimming took 6 bases from V and 0 from J, leaving 12 bases between them. The CDR3 DNA sequence: TGTGCCAGCAGCGGGGACGGAGTCTCCTACAATGAGCAGTTCTTC. It is translated as CASSGDGVSYNEQFF.

The table lists this clonotype with many counts. The rearrangement joins TRBV4-1 to TRBJ2-2; possible D gene TRBD2, 5 bases. The CDR3 is 17 residues long. Germline CDR1 reads MGHRA; CDR2 reads YSYEKL. V dropped 0 bases and J dropped 7 bases, with 18 bases sitting between them. The CDR3 reads CASSQDLITRVNGELFF. In nucleotides, the CDR3 is TGCGCCAGCAGCCAAGATCTCATTACTAGGGTTAACGGGGAGCTGTTTTTT.

This rearrangement joins TRBV24-1 to TRBJ2-7, with D possibly matching TRBD1 (5 bases). Per the germline V gene, CDR1 is KGHDR and CDR2 is SFDVKD. This CDR3 has 13 residues. Between the trimmed V and J ends, which lost 5 bases and 3 bases, there was a span of 10 bases. The CDR3 sequence is CATSGIQDYEQYF. CDR3 DNA: TGTGCCACCAGTGGTATACAGGACTACGAGCAGTACTTC.

This clonotype was seen a few times. V and J are TRBV7-9 and TRBJ2-1; 10 bases are a match to TRBD2. V gave up 5 bases and J gave up 2 bases; unmatched junction bases: 6. The CDR3 is made up of 16 amino acids. Germline-derived CDR1 and CDR2 are SEHNR and FQNEAQ (reference sequence). The CDR3 region has the DNA TGTGCCAGCAGCCCCGGTAGCGGGAGGACCTACAATGAGCAGTTCTTC. Translating it yields CASSPGSGRTYNEQFF.

Within the sample, this clonotype is medium-sized. The V and J genes are TRBV5-5 and TRBJ2-3, with a weak D call TRBD2 (5 bases). There are 16 residues in the CDR3. Looked up from germline, CDR1 is SGHKS and CDR2 is YYEKEE (reference sequence). Trimming pared 2 bases from V and 2 bases from J, leaving 15 bases between. CDR3 DNA sequence: TGTGCCAGCAGCTTTCACGCACGAGGGTCCACAGATACGCAGTATTTT. Translating gives CASSFHARGSTDTQYF.